This T cell receptor (beta chain) was sequenced in a study of blood T cell repertoires in COVID-19. On the study more broadly: Samples of COVID-19 (acute and convalescent) were obtained from the United States, Italy and Spain.

This clone has only one observation. Recruits, aged about 18 to 89 years, lived in 25 or so US areas. The recovered donors of Cohort 3 showed two negative PCRs, clearance, or symptom resolution. TCRdb keeps only in-frame clones here, not all; method: immunoSEQ multiplex PCR. The repertoire has approximately 440,000 clones, less than 95% of them found once; the top ten carry about 0.63%. The TCR originated in a young man who had recovered from COVID-19. The specimen was PBMCs or T cells enriched from blood (not recorded which).

This CDR3 is CASTTLSRRDYYEQYF. The CDR3 DNA is TGTGCCAGCACCACCCTTTCCAGGCGGGATTACTACGAGCAGTACTTC. This sequence joins TRBV28 and TRBJ2-7; maybe TRBD2 (6 bases). V shed 7 bases and J shed 3 bases, with 22 bases lying between them. The CDR3 sequence is 16 residues long. CDR1 is MDHEN, CDR2 SYDVKM, per germline.